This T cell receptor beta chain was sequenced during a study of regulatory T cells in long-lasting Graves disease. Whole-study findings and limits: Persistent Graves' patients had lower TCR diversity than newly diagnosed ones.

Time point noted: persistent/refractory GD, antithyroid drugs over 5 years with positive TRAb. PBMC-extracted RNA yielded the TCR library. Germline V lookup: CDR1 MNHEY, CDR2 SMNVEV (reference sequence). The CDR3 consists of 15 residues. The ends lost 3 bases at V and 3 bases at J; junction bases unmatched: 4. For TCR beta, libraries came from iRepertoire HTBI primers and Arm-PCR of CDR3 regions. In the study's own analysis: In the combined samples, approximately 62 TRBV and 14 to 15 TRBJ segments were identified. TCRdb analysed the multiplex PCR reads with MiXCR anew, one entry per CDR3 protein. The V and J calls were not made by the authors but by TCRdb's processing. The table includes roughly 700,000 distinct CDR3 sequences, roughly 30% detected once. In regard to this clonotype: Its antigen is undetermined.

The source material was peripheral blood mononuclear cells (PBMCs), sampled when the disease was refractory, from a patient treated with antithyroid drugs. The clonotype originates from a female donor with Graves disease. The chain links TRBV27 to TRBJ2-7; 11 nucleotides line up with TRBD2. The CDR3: CASSFQTSGIYEQYF. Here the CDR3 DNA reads TGTGCCAGCAGTTTCCAGACTAGCGGGATCTACGAGCAGTACTTC.